These T cell receptor beta chains were read from a single sample in a study of OX40 agonist ivuxolimab in advanced cancers. Sequencing used immunoSEQ multiplex PCR; TCRdb keeps in-frame clones, though not all of them. The repertoire includes about 67,000 clones, 87% of them detected once, and about 3.9% sits in the top ten. The sample in question was CD4+ or CD8+ T cells sorted from blood, obtained in a trial of the OX40 agonist ivuxolimab. The receptors were gathered from an adult with an advanced solid tumor such as melanoma, head and neck, liver or kidney cancer. CDR3s include the opening cysteine and the closing phenylalanine or tryptophan. D genes are given only for firm matches. Size values are once, few and many counts, or a class for expanded clones, and some rows have none.

v_gene: TRBV5-4
d_gene: TRBD1
abundance: NA
j_gene: TRBJ1-1
len: 16
CDR3nt: TGTGCCAGCAGCTCGGGGATGAGGGGGCGCTTCGCTGAAGCTTTCTTT
CDR3aa: CASSSGMRGRFAEAFF

v_gene: TRBV14
d_gene: TRBD1
abundance: NA
j_gene: TRBJ2-7
len: 16
CDR3nt: TGTGCCAGCAGCCAAGTACAGGGGCTAAGCTCCTACGAGCAGTACTTC
CDR3aa: CASSQVQGLSSYEQYF

v_gene: TRBV30
d_gene: TRBD2
abundance: NA
j_gene: TRBJ2-1
len: 14
CDR3nt: TGTGCCTGGAGTGCTAGCGGGGCTTACAATGAGCAGTTCTTC
CDR3aa: CAWSASGAYNEQFF

v_gene: TRBV28
d_gene: NA
abundance: NA
j_gene: TRBJ2-7
len: 13
CDR3nt: TGTGCCAGCAGTTTTCCCGGCCCTTGGGAGCAGTACTTC
CDR3aa: CASSFPGPWEQYF

v_gene: TRBV5-1
d_gene: TRBD2
abundance: NA
j_gene: TRBJ2-1
len: 16
CDR3nt: TGCGCCAGCAGCCCGGGGGTGACTAGCGGGGAGGGTGAGCAGTTCTTC
CDR3aa: CASSPGVTSGEGEQFF

v_gene: TRBV2
d_gene: NA
abundance: NA
j_gene: TRBJ1-5
len: 15
CDR3nt: TGTGCCAGCAAGGCCGGGGGGGTGAGGAATCAGCCCCAGCATTTT
CDR3aa: CASKAGGVRNQPQHF

v_gene: TRBV28
d_gene: TRBD2
abundance: NA
j_gene: TRBJ2-2
len: 17
CDR3nt: TGTGCCAGCAGTGTTATCGGGACTAGCTGGAACACCGGGGAGCTGTTTTTT
CDR3aa: CASSVIGTSWNTGELFF

v_gene: TRBV7-2
d_gene: TRBD2
abundance: few
j_gene: TRBJ2-1
len: 18
CDR3nt: TGTGCCAGCAGCTTAGGACTCACTAGCGGGAGCTCCTACAATGAGCAGTTCTTC
CDR3aa: CASSLGLTSGSSYNEQFF

v_gene: TRBV14
d_gene: NA
abundance: once
j_gene: TRBJ2-5
len: 13
CDR3nt: TGTGCCAGCAGCCCCCGGGTCCAAGAGACCCAGTACTTC
CDR3aa: CASSPRVQETQYF

v_gene: TRBV19
d_gene: TRBD2
abundance: NA
j_gene: TRBJ2-3
len: 16
CDR3nt: TGTGCCAGTAGTATAGCCTCGGGACTAGCATCTGATACGCAGTATTTT
CDR3aa: CASSIASGLASDTQYF

v_gene: TRBV4-3
d_gene: NA
abundance: NA
j_gene: TRBJ2-1
len: 16
CDR3nt: TGCGCCAGCAGCCAAGCAGTATACAAAACCTACAATGAGCAGTTCTTC
CDR3aa: CASSQAVYKTYNEQFF

v_gene: TRBV5-4
d_gene: TRBD2
abundance: NA
j_gene: TRBJ2-3
len: 13
CDR3nt: TGTGCCAGCAGCCCATTAGCGGGAGATACGCAGTATTTT
CDR3aa: CASSPLAGDTQYF

v_gene: TRBV2
d_gene: TRBD1
abundance: NA
j_gene: TRBJ2-7
len: 14
CDR3nt: TGTGCCAGCAGCGCACAGGGGTTCGGCTCCGAGCAGTACTTC
CDR3aa: CASSAQGFGSEQYF

v_gene: TRBV29-1
d_gene: TRBD1
abundance: NA
j_gene: TRBJ1-2
len: 12
CDR3nt: TGCAGCGTCGGACAGGGGGCGGGTGGCTACACCTTC
CDR3aa: CSVGQGAGGYTF

v_gene: TRBV11-3
d_gene: NA
abundance: NA
j_gene: TRBJ1-4
len: 12
CDR3nt: TGTGCCAGCAGCCCCCTTGGCGAAAAACTGTTTTTT
CDR3aa: CASSPLGEKLFF

v_gene: TRBV9
d_gene: NA
abundance: NA
j_gene: TRBJ2-1
len: 15
CDR3nt: TGTGCCAGCAGCACCCGACTAGACTCCTACAATGAGCAGTTCTTC
CDR3aa: CASSTRLDSYNEQFF

v_gene: TRBV5-1
d_gene: TRBD1
abundance: NA
j_gene: TRBJ2-5
len: 14
CDR3nt: TGCGCCAGCAGCCCCTGGACAGGGGCAGAGACCCAGTACTTC
CDR3aa: CASSPWTGAETQYF

v_gene: TRBV19
d_gene: NA
abundance: medium-sized
j_gene: TRBJ1-4
len: 15
CDR3nt: TGTGCCAGTAGTATCAGGGACGCCAGTAAGGAAAAACTGTTTTTT
CDR3aa: CASSIRDASKEKLFF

v_gene: TRBV6-1
d_gene: TRBD1
abundance: NA
j_gene: TRBJ2-7
len: 15
CDR3nt: TGTGCCAGCAATGGGGCCGGGACAGGGGGCTACGAGCAGTACTTC
CDR3aa: CASNGAGTGGYEQYF

v_gene: TRBV7-9
d_gene: NA
abundance: NA
j_gene: TRBJ1-4
len: 14
CDR3nt: TGTGCCAGCAGCCAACGCGGGGCAGACGAAAAACTGTTTTTT
CDR3aa: CASSQRGADEKLFF

v_gene: TRBV5-1
d_gene: NA
abundance: NA
j_gene: TRBJ1-1
len: 13
CDR3nt: TGCGCCAGCAGCTTGGAACAGAACACTGAAGCTTTCTTT
CDR3aa: CASSLEQNTEAFF

v_gene: TRBV14
d_gene: NA
abundance: NA
j_gene: TRBJ1-2
len: 15
CDR3nt: TGTGCCAGCAGCCAACGACTAGGAATAAACTATGGCTACACCTTC
CDR3aa: CASSQRLGINYGYTF

v_gene: TRBV11-3
d_gene: NA
abundance: NA
j_gene: TRBJ1-4
len: 14
CDR3nt: TGTGCCAGCAGCTTATCCGGGACTAATGAAAAACTGTTTTTT
CDR3aa: CASSLSGTNEKLFF

v_gene: TRBV6-6
d_gene: NA
abundance: NA
j_gene: TRBJ2-7
len: 15
CDR3nt: TGTGCCAGCAGTTACCCACCCGGCCCCTCTACGGAGCAGTACTTC
CDR3aa: CASSYPPGPSTEQYF

v_gene: TRBV27
d_gene: NA
abundance: NA
j_gene: TRBJ2-1
len: 17
CDR3nt: TGTGCCAGCAGTTTACGGGTTGGCACGAGCTCCTACAATGAGCAGTTCTTC
CDR3aa: CASSLRVGTSSYNEQFF

v_gene: TRBV10-3
d_gene: TRBD2
abundance: few
j_gene: TRBJ2-7
len: 14
CDR3nt: TGTGCCATCAGTGATGAAGTAGCGGGAGGCGAGCAGTACTTC
CDR3aa: CAISDEVAGGEQYF

v_gene: TRBV5-1
d_gene: TRBD1
abundance: NA
j_gene: TRBJ1-6
len: 16
CDR3nt: TGCGCCAGCAGCATAGACAGGGGCTCTTATAATTCACCCCTCCACTTT
CDR3aa: CASSIDRGSYNSPLHF

v_gene: TRBV6-5
d_gene: NA
abundance: NA
j_gene: TRBJ2-7
len: 13
CDR3nt: TGTGCCAGCAGTTACTTCGATGAGGGGCGTTTGTACTTC
CDR3aa: CASSYFDEGRLYF

v_gene: TRBV2
d_gene: NA
abundance: NA
j_gene: TRBJ2-1
len: 16
CDR3nt: TGTGCCAGCAGTGACGAACCGACAGGTCCCTACAATGAGCAGTTCTTC
CDR3aa: CASSDEPTGPYNEQFF

v_gene: TRBV9
d_gene: NA
abundance: NA
j_gene: TRBJ1-1
len: 16
CDR3nt: TGTGCCAGCACGACGGGACCCCCCTCGGGGAACACTGAAGCTTTCTTT
CDR3aa: CASTTGPPSGNTEAFF

v_gene: TRBV9
d_gene: NA
abundance: NA
j_gene: TRBJ2-1
len: 15
CDR3nt: TGTGCCAGCAGCGTCGCGGCCGAACCATACAATGAGCAGTTCTTC
CDR3aa: CASSVAAEPYNEQFF

v_gene: TRBV19
d_gene: NA
abundance: NA
j_gene: TRBJ1-2
len: 16
CDR3nt: TGTGCCAGTTCCCCTGGAGCCGGTACAGGGAACTATGGCTACACCTTC
CDR3aa: CASSPGAGTGNYGYTF

v_gene: TRBV19
d_gene: TRBD2
abundance: NA
j_gene: TRBJ2-1
len: 17
CDR3nt: TGTGCCAGTAGTTTCTCTAGCGGGGGGACATCCTACAATGAGCAGTTCTTC
CDR3aa: CASSFSSGGTSYNEQFF

v_gene: TRBV11-3
d_gene: NA
abundance: NA
j_gene: TRBJ2-7
len: 14
CDR3nt: TGTGCCAGCAGCTTAGGCCGACTCTCCTACGAGCAGTACTTC
CDR3aa: CASSLGRLSYEQYF

v_gene: TRBV7-3
d_gene: TRBD2
abundance: few
j_gene: TRBJ2-3
len: 13
CDR3nt: TGTGCCAGCAGCCGCTGGGAGGGGGATACGCAGTATTTT
CDR3aa: CASSRWEGDTQYF

v_gene: TRBV28
d_gene: NA
abundance: NA
j_gene: TRBJ1-4
len: 16
CDR3nt: TGTGCCAGCATTCTAAGTAGGGGGGCGGGTAATGAAAAACTGTTTTTT
CDR3aa: CASILSRGAGNEKLFF

v_gene: TRBV7-8
d_gene: TRBD2
abundance: once
j_gene: TRBJ2-5
len: 15
CDR3nt: TGTGCCAGCAGCTTAACCGCTAGCGGGGTGGAGACCCAGTACTTC
CDR3aa: CASSLTASGVETQYF

v_gene: TRBV19
d_gene: NA
abundance: once
j_gene: TRBJ2-6
len: 16
CDR3nt: TGTGCCAGTAGTATAGGTGCCTACTCTGGGGCCAACGTCCTGACTTTC
CDR3aa: CASSIGAYSGANVLTF

v_gene: TRBV20-1
d_gene: NA
abundance: NA
j_gene: TRBJ2-3
len: 11
CDR3nt: TGCAGTGCTAGCAATCAGGGAACGCAGTATTTT
CDR3aa: CSASNQGTQYF

v_gene: TRBV19
d_gene: NA
abundance: few
j_gene: TRBJ1-1
len: 15
CDR3nt: TGTGCCAGTAGCAACCAGGGGATATCTGCCACTGAAGCTTTCTTT
CDR3aa: CASSNQGISATEAFF

v_gene: TRBV30
d_gene: NA
abundance: NA
j_gene: TRBJ1-1
len: 13
CDR3nt: TGTGCCGGAAGGGGGATGGCGAACACTGAAGCTTTCTTT
CDR3aa: CAGRGMANTEAFF

v_gene: TRBV30
d_gene: NA
abundance: NA
j_gene: TRBJ1-1
len: 13
CDR3nt: TGTGCCTGGAGTGTACAAGAGAACACTGAAGCTTTCTTT
CDR3aa: CAWSVQENTEAFF

v_gene: TRBV6-6
d_gene: NA
abundance: NA
j_gene: TRBJ1-5
len: 12
CDR3nt: TGTGCCAGCGGACGGGCAAATCAGCCCCAGCATTTT
CDR3aa: CASGRANQPQHF

v_gene: TRBV14
d_gene: NA
abundance: NA
j_gene: TRBJ2-1
len: 14
CDR3nt: TGTGCCAGCAGCCAGGCTCCCATCTTCAGTGGGCAGTTCTTC
CDR3aa: CASSQAPIFSGQFF

v_gene: TRBV9
d_gene: NA
abundance: NA
j_gene: TRBJ2-1
len: 15
CDR3nt: TGTGCCAGCAGCGTAGACCCAAGCTCCTACAATGAGCAGTTCTTC
CDR3aa: CASSVDPSSYNEQFF

v_gene: TRBV5-1
d_gene: TRBD2
abundance: NA
j_gene: TRBJ2-7
len: 14
CDR3nt: TGCGCCAGCAGCTATTCCGGGGGGACTAGGGAGCAGTACTTC
CDR3aa: CASSYSGGTREQYF

v_gene: TRBV29-1
d_gene: NA
abundance: NA
j_gene: TRBJ1-2
len: 15
CDR3nt: TGCAGCGTCGTTTGGCCCGAGGGGCCTGAGTATGGCTACACCTTC
CDR3aa: CSVVWPEGPEYGYTF

v_gene: TRBV30
d_gene: TRBD1
abundance: NA
j_gene: TRBJ1-2
len: 15
CDR3nt: TGTGCCTGGAACCCGGACAGGGAGTTTAACTATGGCTACACCTTC
CDR3aa: CAWNPDREFNYGYTF

v_gene: TRBV4-3
d_gene: TRBD1
abundance: NA
j_gene: TRBJ2-1
len: 17
CDR3nt: TGCGCCAGCAGCCAGAACCCCGGGACAGGGACCTACAATGAGCAGTTCTTC
CDR3aa: CASSQNPGTGTYNEQFF

v_gene: TRBV11-2
d_gene: NA
abundance: NA
j_gene: TRBJ2-7
len: 13
CDR3nt: TGTGCCAGCAGCAACCCTACTACGAACGAGCAGTACTTC
CDR3aa: CASSNPTTNEQYF

v_gene: TRBV11-3
d_gene: NA
abundance: NA
j_gene: TRBJ2-2
len: 15
CDR3nt: TGTGCCAGCAGCCCCGGGACGGCAAACACCGGGGAGCTGTTTTTT
CDR3aa: CASSPGTANTGELFF

v_gene: TRBV9
d_gene: NA
abundance: NA
j_gene: TRBJ2-1
len: 14
CDR3nt: TGTGACGATTCCGGGACATCCTCCTACAATGAGCAGTTCTTC
CDR3aa: CDDSGTSSYNEQFF

v_gene: TRBV5-5
d_gene: TRBD1
abundance: NA
j_gene: TRBJ2-7
len: 14
CDR3nt: TGTGCCAGCAGCCCTAGGACAGGGCCCTACGAGCAGTACTTC
CDR3aa: CASSPRTGPYEQYF

v_gene: TRBV5-4
d_gene: NA
abundance: NA
j_gene: TRBJ2-3
len: 16
CDR3nt: TGTGCCAGCAGCTTTCTGCGGGACAGCCACACAGATACGCAGTATTTT
CDR3aa: CASSFLRDSHTDTQYF

v_gene: TRBV27
d_gene: TRBD1
abundance: NA
j_gene: TRBJ1-1
len: 15
CDR3nt: TGTGCCAGCAGTGCGGGACAGGGGATGAACACTGAAGCTTTCTTT
CDR3aa: CASSAGQGMNTEAFF